This TCR beta chain stems from a study of blood T cell repertoires in COVID-19. Study overall: Samples representing acute and convalescent COVID-19 were sourced from the United States, Italy and Spain. The analysed material was cDNA or gDNA that came from T cells, B-cell-depleted T cells, or PBMCs.

In the study's own analysis: Nucleated cell number was recorded as an estimate derived from reference gene primer amplification. The method was immunoSEQ multiplex PCR; TCRdb's version includes in-frame clones alone and lacks a portion of them. That table furnishes V, J and clone size, whereas the DNA furnished D and trimming. Here the sample spans some 180,000 clones, roughly 80% being singletons. Germline V gene lookup returns CDR1 SGHVS and CDR2 FNYEAQ. J gave up 3 bases and V 5 bases, and 8 bases lay outside the gene matches. The length of the CDR3 is 16 residues. Input material: peripheral blood. The sequence was obtained from a man aged 60 to 69 with acute or convalescent COVID-19. J is TRBJ2-1 and V is TRBV7-6, with 9 bases fitting TRBD1. CDR3 DNA sequence: TGTGCCAGCAGCACCTCCCGGGACAGGGTCTACAATGAGCAGTTCTTC. Protein sequence: CASSTSRDRVYNEQFF.